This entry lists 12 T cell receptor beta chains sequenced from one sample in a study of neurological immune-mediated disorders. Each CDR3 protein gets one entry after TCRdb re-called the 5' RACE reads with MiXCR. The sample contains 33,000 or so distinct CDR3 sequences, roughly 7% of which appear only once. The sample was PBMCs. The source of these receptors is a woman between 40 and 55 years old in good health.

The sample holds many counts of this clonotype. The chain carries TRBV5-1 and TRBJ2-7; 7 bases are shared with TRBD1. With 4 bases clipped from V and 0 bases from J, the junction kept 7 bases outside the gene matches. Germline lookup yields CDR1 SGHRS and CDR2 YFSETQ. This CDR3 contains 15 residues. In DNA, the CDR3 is TGCGCCAGCAGCGCCCCAGACAGGGCCTCCTACGAGCAGTACTTC. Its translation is CASSAPDRASYEQYF.

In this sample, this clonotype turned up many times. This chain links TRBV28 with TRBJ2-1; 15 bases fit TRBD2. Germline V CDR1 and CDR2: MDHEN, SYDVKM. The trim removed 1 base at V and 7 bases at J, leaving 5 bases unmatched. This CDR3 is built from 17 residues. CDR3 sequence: CASSLSTGTSGRNEQFF. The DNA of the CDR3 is TGTGCCAGCAGTTTATCGACCGGGACTAGCGGGAGGAATGAGCAGTTCTTC.

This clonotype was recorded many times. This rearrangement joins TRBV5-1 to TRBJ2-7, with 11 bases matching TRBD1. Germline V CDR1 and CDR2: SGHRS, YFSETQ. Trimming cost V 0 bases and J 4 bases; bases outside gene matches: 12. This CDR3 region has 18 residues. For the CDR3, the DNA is TGCGCCAGCAGCTTGGCCGGATCGTCGGGGACAGGGGGGTACGAGCAGTACTTC. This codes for CASSLAGSSGTGGYEQYF.

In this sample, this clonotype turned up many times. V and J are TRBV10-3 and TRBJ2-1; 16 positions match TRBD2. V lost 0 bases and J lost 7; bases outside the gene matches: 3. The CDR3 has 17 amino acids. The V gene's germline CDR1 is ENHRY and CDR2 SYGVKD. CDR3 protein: CAISESGLAGGQNEQFF. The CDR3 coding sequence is TGTGCCATCAGTGAGTCGGGACTAGCGGGGGGGCAAAATGAGCAGTTCTTC.

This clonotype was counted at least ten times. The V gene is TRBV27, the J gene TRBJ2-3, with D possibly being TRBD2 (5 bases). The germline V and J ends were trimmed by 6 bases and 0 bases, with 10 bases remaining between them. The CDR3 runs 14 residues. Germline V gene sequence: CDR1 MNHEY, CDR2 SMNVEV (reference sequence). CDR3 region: CASSQRSSTDTQYF. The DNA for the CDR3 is TGTGCCAGCAGCCAGCGGAGTAGCACAGATACGCAGTATTTT.

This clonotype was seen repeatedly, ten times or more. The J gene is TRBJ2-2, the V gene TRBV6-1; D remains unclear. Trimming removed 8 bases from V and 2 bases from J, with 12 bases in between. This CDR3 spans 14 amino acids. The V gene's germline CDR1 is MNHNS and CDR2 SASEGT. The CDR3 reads CASALEANTGELFF. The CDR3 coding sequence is TGTGCCAGCGCCCTCGAGGCCAACACCGGGGAGCTGTTTTTT.

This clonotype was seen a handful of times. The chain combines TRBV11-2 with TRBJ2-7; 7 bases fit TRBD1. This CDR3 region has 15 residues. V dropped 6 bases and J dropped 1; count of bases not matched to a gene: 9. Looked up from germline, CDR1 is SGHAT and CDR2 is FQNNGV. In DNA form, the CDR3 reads TGTGCCAGCAGACTTTCCGGGACAGATTCCTACGAGCAGTACTTC. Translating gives CASRLSGTDSYEQYF.

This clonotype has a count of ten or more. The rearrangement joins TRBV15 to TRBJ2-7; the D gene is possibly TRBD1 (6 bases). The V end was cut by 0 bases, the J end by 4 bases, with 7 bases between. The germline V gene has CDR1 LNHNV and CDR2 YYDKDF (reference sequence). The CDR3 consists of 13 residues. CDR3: CATSRDQGYEQYV. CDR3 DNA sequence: TGTGCCACCAGCAGAGATCAGGGGTACGAGCAGTACGTC.

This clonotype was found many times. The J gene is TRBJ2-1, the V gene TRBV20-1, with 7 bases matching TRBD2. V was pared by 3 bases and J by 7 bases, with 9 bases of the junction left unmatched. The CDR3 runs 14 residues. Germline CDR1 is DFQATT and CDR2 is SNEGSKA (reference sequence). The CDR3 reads CSARSGRARNEQFF. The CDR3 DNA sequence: TGCAGTGCTAGGTCGGGGAGGGCCAGAAATGAGCAGTTCTTC.

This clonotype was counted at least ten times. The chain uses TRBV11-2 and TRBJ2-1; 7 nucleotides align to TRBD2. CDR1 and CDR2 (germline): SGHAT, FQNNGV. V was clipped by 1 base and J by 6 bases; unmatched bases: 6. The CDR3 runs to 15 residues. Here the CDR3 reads CASSLAGGRSNEQFF. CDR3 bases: TGTGCCAGCAGCTTAGCGGGGGGAAGGTCCAATGAGCAGTTCTTC. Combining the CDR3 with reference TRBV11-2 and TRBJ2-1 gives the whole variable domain EAGVAQSPRYKIIEKRQSVAFWCNPISGHATLYWYQQILGQGPKLLIQFQNNGVVDDSQLPKDRFSAERLKGVDSTLKIQPAKLEDSAVYLCASSLAGGRSNEQFFGPGTRLTVL.

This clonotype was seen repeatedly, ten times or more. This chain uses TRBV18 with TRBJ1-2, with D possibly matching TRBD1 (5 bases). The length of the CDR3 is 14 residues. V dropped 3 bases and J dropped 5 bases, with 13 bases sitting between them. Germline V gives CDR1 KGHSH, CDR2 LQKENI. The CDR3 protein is CASSPEQALYGYTF. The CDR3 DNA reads TGTGCCAGCTCACCGGAACAGGCGCTATATGGCTACACCTTC.

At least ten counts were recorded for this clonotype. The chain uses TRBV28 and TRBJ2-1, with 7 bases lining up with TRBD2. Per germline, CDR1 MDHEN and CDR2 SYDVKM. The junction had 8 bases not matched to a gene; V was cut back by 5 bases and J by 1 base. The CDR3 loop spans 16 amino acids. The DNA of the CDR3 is TGTGCCAGCAGTCCCTCCGGGACTAATTCCTACAATGAGCAGTTCTTC. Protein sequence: CASSPSGTNSYNEQFF.